Following are 6 T cell receptor beta chains from one sample sequenced in a study of blood T cell repertoires in COVID-19. Libraries were prepared by immunoSEQ multiplex PCR; TCRdb keeps only in-frame clonotypes and omits some of them. The sample lists under 350,000 clones; 80% to 90% were seen once. Sequenced material: peripheral blood. These receptor sequences come from a woman aged 70-85 years with acute or convalescent COVID-19.

V gene TRBV24-1 combines with J gene TRBJ2-2; 7 bases match TRBD2. After removal of 6 bases from V and 2 bases from J, the junction contained 8 bases not matched to a gene. Germline-derived CDR1 and CDR2 are KGHDR and SFDVKD. The CDR3 extends over 16 amino acids. The CDR3: CATSRGRGSNTGELFF. DNA of the CDR3: TGTGCCACCAGTCGAGGGCGGGGGTCAAACACCGGGGAGCTGTTTTTT.

This clone was picked up one time. The chain uses TRBV10-3 and TRBJ2-5, with unresolved D. V was pared by 8 bases and J by 0 bases, with 13 bases between. The CDR3 is made up of 14 amino acids. Germline CDR1 is ENHRY and CDR2 is SYGVKD. This CDR3 is CAIGPSGYQETQYF. Here the CDR3 DNA reads TGTGCCATCGGTCCGTCCGGGTACCAAGAGACCCAGTACTTC.

V and J are TRBV6-5 and TRBJ1-1, with D tentatively TRBD1 (5 bases). V was trimmed by 2 bases and J by 4 bases, leaving 11 bases between them. The CDR3 length is 14 residues. Germline loops: CDR1 MNHEY, CDR2 SVGAGI. The CDR3 loop reads CASSYKSGITEAFF. CDR3 in DNA: TGTGCCAGCAGTTACAAGTCAGGGATCACTGAAGCTTTCTTT.

A few counts support this clone. The chain carries TRBV5-5 and TRBJ1-1; D call uncertain. The germline CDR1 and CDR2 sequences are SGHKS and YYEKEE (reference sequence). With 3 bases removed from V and 5 bases from J, the gap between germline ends came to 11 bases. The CDR3 is 13 amino acids. CDR3: CASSYRGGTEAFF. CDR3 sequence (DNA): TGTGCCAGCAGCTATCGGGGAGGGACTGAAGCTTTCTTT.

This rearrangement joins TRBV3-1 (or the pseudogene TRBV3-2) to TRBJ1-5, with D maybe TRBD1 (6 bases). CDR3 length: 13 amino acids. Germline CDR1 and CDR2: LGHDT and YNNKEL (reference sequence). V lost 3 bases and J lost 11, with 14 bases in between. As DNA, the CDR3 is TGTGCCAGCAGCCACTCGGGGGGCGAGGCCCAGCATTTT. Its translation: CASSHSGGEAQHF.

The chain links TRBV6-5 to TRBJ1-1; D is unresolved. Germline V gives CDR1 MNHEY, CDR2 SVGAGI. Trimming took off 7 bases at V and 1 base at J, with 7 bases between the two ends. The CDR3 has 12 amino acids. The CDR3: CASKAGNTEAFF. DNA for the CDR3: TGTGCCAGCAAGGCAGGGAACACTGAAGCTTTCTTT.